This TCR beta chain emerged from a study of blood T cell repertoires in COVID-19. Study background: The United States, Italy and Spain provided the acute and convalescent COVID-19 samples. Nucleic acid was either cDNA or gDNA, and it came from T cells, B-cell-depleted T cells, or PBMCs.

Germline lookup yields CDR1 SGHTA and CDR2 FQGNSA. Germline trimming cut 5 bases from V and 7 bases from J; bases unmatched to any gene: 11. CDR3 length: 15 residues. Original data processing: The assay estimated nucleated cells by amplifying reference gene primers. Generated by immunoSEQ multiplex PCR, the TCRdb table keeps only in-frame clones and is missing some. V and J calls and clone size are given by that table; D and trimming were obtained from the DNA. The sample holds more than 45,000 clones, roughly 86% seen once. Sequencing used peripheral blood. The sequence was collected from a man aged 55 to 70 with active or convalescent COVID-19. The gene calls are TRBV7-2 and TRBJ2-1, with TRBD1 identical over 7 bases. CDR3 protein: CASSLQGGGLNEQFF. The CDR3 region has the DNA TGTGCCAGCAGCCTACAAGGGGGCGGGCTGAATGAGCAGTTCTTC.